This record covers a single TCR beta chain. This record comes from a study of blood T cells in healthy people across ages. The V gene lost 4 bases and the J gene lost 0 bases, with 8 bases spanning the gap. This CDR3 spans 13 amino acids. Germline lookup yields CDR1 DFQATT and CDR2 SNEGSKA (reference sequence). A second PCR of about 7 to 12 cycles used a sample-barcoded 5' primer and a J-beta primer mix. Each of the samples gave a minimum of 3 million paired-end reads that contained CDR3. TCRdb processed the 5' RACE reads anew with MiXCR; each CDR3 protein has one entry. The sample records 500,000 to 550,000 distinct CDR3 sequences, 24% being singletons. For every donor, a draw yielded around 10 milliliters of peripheral blood. The same specimen was also included in a second study, on T cells of mothers and their children. That investigation notes: The study recruited three healthy Caucasian mothers and their six children as donors.

The clonotype was recovered from a boy aged 5-17 years in good health. The chain has TRBV20-1 and TRBJ2-3; unclear D gene. Sequences were obtained from blood. The CDR3 is CSAIYPSTDTQYF. CDR3 coding DNA: TGCAGTGCTATATACCCTAGCACAGATACGCAGTATTTT.